This T cell receptor beta chain was documented in a study of T-cell reconstitution after alpha-beta-depleted transplantation in children. Unique molecular identifiers were used to barcode this TCRbeta library. Using its own MiXCR run on the PCR reads, TCRdb lists one record per CDR3 protein. The sample includes roughly 500,000 distinct CDR3 sequences, around 13% of them seen just once. This CDR3 spans 13 amino acids. Germline assignment: CDR1 SGHRS and CDR2 YFSETQ. V lost 0 bases and J 5 bases, leaving 6 bases between the germline ends. This clonotype was counted many times. This TCR came from a human donor who donated a stem cell graft to a child with combined immunodeficiency. This chain uses TRBV5-1 with TRBJ2-1; no reliable D call. Sequences were derived from PBMCs from the stem cell graft donor, sampled from the stem cell graft. The CDR3 spells CASSLVLNNEQFF. CDR3 in DNA: TGCGCCAGCAGCTTGGTTCTAAACAATGAGCAGTTCTTC.